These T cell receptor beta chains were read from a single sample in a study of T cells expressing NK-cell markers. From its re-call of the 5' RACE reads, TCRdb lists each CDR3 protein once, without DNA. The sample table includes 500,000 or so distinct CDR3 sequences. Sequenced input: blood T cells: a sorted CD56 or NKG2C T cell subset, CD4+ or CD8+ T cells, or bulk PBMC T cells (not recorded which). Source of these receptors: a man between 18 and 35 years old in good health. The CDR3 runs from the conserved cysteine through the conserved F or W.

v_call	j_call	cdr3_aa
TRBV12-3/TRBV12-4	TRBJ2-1	CASRTLYGVSEQFF
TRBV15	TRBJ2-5	CATSRVGGGTGGLETQYF
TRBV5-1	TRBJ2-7	CASSFGTGVYEQYF
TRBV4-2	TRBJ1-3	CASSQDRAGGNTIYF
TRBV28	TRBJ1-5	CASSGNREINQPQHF
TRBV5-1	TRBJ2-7	CASSERSSYEQYF
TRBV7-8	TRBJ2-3	CASSLAGTGYTDTQYF
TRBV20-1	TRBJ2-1	CSAPTTSGTYNEQFF
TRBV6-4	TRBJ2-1	CASSEGVGGRSYNEQFF
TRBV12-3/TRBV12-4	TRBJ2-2	CASSLGGGHTGELFF
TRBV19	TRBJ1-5	CASSPGTLGRQPQHF
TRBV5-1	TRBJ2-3	CASLESGETDTQYF
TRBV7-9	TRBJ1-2	CASSRTGPESNYGYTF
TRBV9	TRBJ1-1	CASSALSNTEAFF
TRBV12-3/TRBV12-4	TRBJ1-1	CASSFGRVGSTEAFF
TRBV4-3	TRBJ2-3	CASSYNSGSTDTQYF
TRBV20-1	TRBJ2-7	CSAPGLAASYEQYF
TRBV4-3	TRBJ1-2	CASSQLGRPNYGYTF
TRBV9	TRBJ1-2	CASSPGGLNYGYTF
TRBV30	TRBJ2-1	CAWIVANQKQFF
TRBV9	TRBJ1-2	CASSVAAGAYGYTF
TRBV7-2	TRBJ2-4	CASSLVSGSVWDIQYF
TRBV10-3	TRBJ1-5	CAISEFADQPQHF
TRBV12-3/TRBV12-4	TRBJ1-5	CASSLRQALYSNQPQHF
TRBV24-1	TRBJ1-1	CATRKTGEGPEAFF
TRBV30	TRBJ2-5	CAWSVTGTVGTQYF
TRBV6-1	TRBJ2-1	CASRPGQFYNEQFF
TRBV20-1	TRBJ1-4	CSAPRSDEKLFF
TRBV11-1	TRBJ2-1	CASSLASDNEQFF
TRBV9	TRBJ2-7	CASSVAGTAGGEQYF
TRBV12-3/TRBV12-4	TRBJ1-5	CASSPAGSNQPQHF
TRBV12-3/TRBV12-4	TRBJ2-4	CASAPGSDGLIQYF
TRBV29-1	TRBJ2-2	CSTWTAGELFF
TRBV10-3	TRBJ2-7	CAISEAGEQYF
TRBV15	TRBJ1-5	CATSVGGSSNQPQHF
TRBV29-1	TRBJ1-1	CSVYRTDNTEAFF
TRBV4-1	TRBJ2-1	CASSQSGVNEQFF
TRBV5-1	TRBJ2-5	CASSLDLSVETQYF
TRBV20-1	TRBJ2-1	CSASLAGDDNEQFF
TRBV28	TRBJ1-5	CASTGQGYQPQHF
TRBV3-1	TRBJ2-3	CASSQASGTPGADTQYF
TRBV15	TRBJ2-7	CATKISNSYEQYF
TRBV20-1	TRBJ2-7	CSARDGTAYEQYF
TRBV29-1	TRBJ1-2	CSAMSRQDGYTF
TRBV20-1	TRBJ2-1	CSARDETGVSYNEQFF
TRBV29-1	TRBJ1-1	CSMDSFGVAFF
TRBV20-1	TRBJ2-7	CSARGGGEQYF
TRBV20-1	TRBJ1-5	CSAARLLDRDKSLPQHF
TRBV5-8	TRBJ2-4	CASSGTGWILAKNIQYF